Sequencing of this T cell receptor beta chain was carried out in a study of CD8 T cells in ankylosing spondylitis. Study-level findings and limits: Some of the motif variants had earlier been found in reactive arthritis patients' fluid and blood. Significantly higher representation of disease-linked clones was reported for matched ankylosing spondylitis synovial fluid. Ankylosing spondylitis blood appeared to be characterized by a TCR beta motif of several highly homologous variants. Peripheral blood samples showed relatively rare disease-linked clones, and these clones were CD8+.

J gave up 0 bases and V 4 bases, and 2 bases lay outside the gene matches. CDR3 length equals 14 residues. The germline CDR1 and CDR2 sequences are SGHRS and YFSETQ. This clonotype was counted many times. Antigen unknown. In making TCR beta libraries, quantitative 5'-RACE with molecular barcodes was used. TCRdb passed the 5' RACE reads through MiXCR, listing each CDR3 protein once. Of 750,000 to 850,000 distinct CDR3 sequences in the sample, about an eighth are singletons; the top ten hold approximately 0.51%. This sequence originates from a male donor with ankylosing spondylitis. The rearrangement links TRBV5-1 to TRBJ2-5; 8 bases fit TRBD2. The sequenced material came from blood, either unsorted or a sorted T cell fraction (not recorded which). This CDR3 is CASSVRGDQETQYF. In DNA form, the CDR3 reads TGCGCCAGCAGCGTGCGGGGGGACCAAGAGACCCAGTACTTC.